The 24 T cell receptor beta chains given below trace back to one sample, sequenced in a study of shared clonotypes between healthy human individuals. Sequencing used immunoSEQ multiplex PCR; TCRdb keeps in-frame clones, though not all of them. Found here are fewer than 1.8 million clones, approximately 98.5% of them singletons; the top ten hold 0.3% to 0.45%. The source material was naive CD4+ T cells sorted from blood. Subset in this sample: CD45RA+ positively selected. These receptor sequences come from a man aged 25-45 years in good health.

Written as DNA, the CDR3 is TGTGCCAGCTCACCGGGACAGTCGACCGGAAACACCATATATTTT. This codes for CASSPGQSTGNTIYF. This rearrangement joins TRBV18 to TRBJ1-3; 7 bases map to TRBD1. CDR3 size: 15 residues. Germline-derived CDR1 and CDR2 are KGHSH and LQKENI. The ends lost 3 bases at V and 4 bases at J; junction bases unmatched: 6.

The rearrangement uses TRBV6-5 and TRBJ2-5; TRBD2 agrees at 10 bases. CDR1 and CDR2 from the germline V gene are MNHEY and SVGAGI. This CDR3 is built from 16 residues. The J segment lost 3 bases and the V segment lost 2 bases, leaving 6 bases of the junction unmatched. The CDR3 protein is CASSYAGLAPEETQYF. CDR3 sequence (DNA): TGTGCCAGCAGTTACGCGGGACTAGCGCCCGAAGAGACCCAGTACTTC.

The rearrangement joins TRBV6-1 to TRBJ2-1; tentatively, D is TRBD2 (5 bases). Germline CDR1 reads MNHNS; CDR2 reads SASEGT. The CDR3 consists of 13 residues. V lost 7 bases and J lost 2, with 9 bases in between. Here the CDR3 DNA reads TGTGCCAGCACGGCGGGTCCCTACAATGAGCAGTTCTTC. Translated, it gives CASTAGPYNEQFF.

The chain employs TRBV19 and TRBJ1-5; TRBD1 is a possible D gene (5 bases). Deletions cut 9 bases from V and 4 bases from J, with 16 bases between. The CDR3 length is 14 residues. From germline, CDR1 is LNHDA and CDR2 SQIVND (reference sequence). The CDR3 DNA sequence: TGTGCCAGCCAGAGAGAGGGACTAAATCAGCCCCAGCATTTT. It is translated as CASQREGLNQPQHF.

The chain employs TRBV18 and TRBJ2-7; the D gene could be TRBD1 or TRBD2 (5 bases each). V lost 2 bases and J lost 6, with 14 bases in between. CDR1 is KGHSH, CDR2 LQKENI, per germline. The length of the CDR3 is 14 residues. CDR3 protein: CASSPNQGGGEQYF. DNA for the CDR3: TGTGCCAGCTCACCAAACCAGGGCGGAGGCGAGCAGTACTTC.

The J gene is TRBJ2-5, the V gene TRBV5-1; 7 positions match TRBD1. The germline V gene has CDR1 SGHRS and CDR2 YFSETQ. With 2 bases clipped from V and 2 bases from J, the junction kept 9 bases outside the gene matches. The CDR3 loop spans 16 amino acids. CDR3 coding DNA: TGCGCCAGCAGCTTCGGTCCCGGGACAGCACAAGAGACCCAGTACTTC. It is translated as CASSFGPGTAQETQYF.

Only one count was recorded for this clone. The DNA of the CDR3 is TGTGCCAGCAGTTACTCGAGGGTCGCCAGGCCCCAGCATTTT. This gives the protein CASSYSRVARPQHF. The chain links TRBV6-6 to TRBJ1-5; D is unresolved. CDR3 length: 14 amino acids. V shed 0 bases and J shed 9 bases, with 12 bases lying between them. CDR1 is MNHNY and CDR2 is SVGAGI in the germline V gene (reference sequence).

The V gene is TRBV5-1, the J gene TRBJ1-1; TRBD1 might be the D (5 bases). V was shortened by 4 bases and J by 3 bases, with 10 bases between the two germline ends. The CDR3 is made up of 13 amino acids. From germline, CDR1 is SGHRS and CDR2 YFSETQ. CDR3 in DNA: TGCGCCAGCAGCCCAGGGCTTGACACTGAAGCTTTCTTT. The encoded protein is CASSPGLDTEAFF.

V gene TRBV10-3 combines with J gene TRBJ1-4; D gene uncertain. V was trimmed by 2 bases and J by 9 bases, leaving 13 bases between them. This CDR3 has 14 residues. Germline V CDR1 and CDR2: ENHRY, SYGVKD. CDR3 residues: CAISEGVRRQKLFF. The CDR3 region has the DNA TGTGCCATCAGTGAGGGGGTTCGACGACAAAAACTGTTTTTT.

This chain connects TRBV6-5 to TRBJ2-7; D unresolved. The V gene's germline CDR1 is MNHEY and CDR2 SVGAGI. This CDR3 has 14 amino acids. The V and J ends lost 5 bases and 7 bases respectively, with 18 bases between them. The CDR3 DNA sequence: TGTGCCAGCAGTGACCCAGGACCACCTAGGGAGCAGTACTTC. Protein product: CASSDPGPPREQYF.

This chain joins TRBV10-3 and TRBJ2-6; D gene unclear. The V and J ends lost 1 base and 0 bases respectively, with 13 bases between them. Per germline, CDR1 ENHRY and CDR2 SYGVKD. CDR3 length equals 18 residues. Written as DNA, the CDR3 is TGTGCCATCAGTGAGTGGGTTACCAAGAGCTCTGGGGCCAACGTCCTGACTTTC. Translation: CAISEWVTKSSGANVLTF.

The rearrangement uses TRBV5-8 and TRBJ1-3; D call uncertain. Germline CDR1 and CDR2: SGHTS and YDEGEE. This CDR3 is built from 13 residues. Trimming removed 0 bases from V and 8 bases from J, with 9 bases in between. The DNA for the CDR3 is TGTGCCAGCAGCTTGGGGTACTGGGACACCATATATTTT. Its translation: CASSLGYWDTIYF.

V and J are TRBV29-1 and TRBJ1-2; D is unclear. V was cut by 3 bases and J by 4 bases, with 9 bases left in between. The CDR3 totals 12 residues. CDR1 is SQVTM and CDR2 is ANQGSEA in the germline V gene. This CDR3 reads CSVEWQTYGYTF. Here the CDR3 DNA reads TGCAGCGTTGAGTGGCAGACCTATGGCTACACCTTC. Combining the CDR3 with reference TRBV29-1 and TRBJ1-2 gives the whole variable domain SAVISQKPSRDICQRGTSLTIQCQVDSQVTMMFWYRQQPGQSLTLIATANQGSEATYESGFVIDKFPISRPNLTFSTLTVSNMSPEDSSIYLCSVEWQTYGYTFGSGTRLTVV.

In the case of this clone: The same CDR3 can be traced to other DNA sequences in this sample. The genes are TRBV28 and TRBJ2-3, with D unresolved. The germline V gene has CDR1 MDHEN and CDR2 SYDVKM. The CDR3 length is 14 residues. Deletions cut 2 bases from V and 2 bases from J, with 8 bases between. The CDR3 sequence is CASSLRQFTDTQYF. The CDR3 DNA sequence: TGTGCCAGCAGTTTACGTCAGTTCACAGATACGCAGTATTTT. The full variable domain, rest sourced from reference TRBV28 and TRBJ2-3, is DVKVTQSSRYLVKRTGEKVFLECVQDMDHENMFWYRQDPGLGLRLIYFSYDVKMKEKGDIPEGYSVSREKKERFSLILESASTNQTSMYLCASSLRQFTDTQYFGPGTRLTVL.

V usage is TRBV5-4 and J usage is TRBJ2-2; D is uncertain. Trimming took off 2 bases at V and 3 bases at J, with 8 bases between the two ends. The germline V gene encodes CDR1 SGHNT and CDR2 YYREEE (reference sequence). CDR3 length: 14 residues. The CDR3 region is CASSLPDYTGELFF. The CDR3 coding sequence is TGTGCCAGCAGCTTACCCGATTACACCGGGGAGCTGTTTTTT.

V usage is TRBV19 and J usage is TRBJ2-7, with 7 bases matching TRBD1. The CDR3 length is 13 residues. V shed 5 bases, J shed 4 bases, and the junction held 5 bases outside the gene matches. CDR1 is LNHDA and CDR2 is SQIVND in the germline V gene (reference sequence). The CDR3 sequence: CASSATGLYEQYF. CDR3 DNA sequence: TGTGCCAGTAGTGCGACAGGGTTGTACGAGCAGTACTTC.

This rearrangement joins TRBV28 to TRBJ1-1, with D hard to call. Trimming stripped 3 bases from V and 2 bases from J, with 22 bases between. Per the germline V gene, CDR1 is MDHEN and CDR2 is SYDVKM. The CDR3 is 18 amino acids. In nucleotides, the CDR3 is TGTGCCAGCAGTTTCCCAACTTTGGGAGATCGGGAAAACACTGAAGCTTTCTTT. As protein: CASSFPTLGDRENTEAFF. The full variable domain, in which reference TRBV28 and TRBJ1-1 provide the parts outside the CDR3, is DVKVTQSSRYLVKRTGEKVFLECVQDMDHENMFWYRQDPGLGLRLIYFSYDVKMKEKGDIPEGYSVSREKKERFSLILESASTNQTSMYLCASSFPTLGDRENTEAFFGQGTRLTVV.

The rearrangement uses TRBV10-1 and TRBJ2-3, with no clear D. Germline V lookup: CDR1 WNHNN, CDR2 SYGVQD (reference sequence). This CDR3 comprises 14 residues. The V end was cut by 0 bases, the J end by 2 bases, with 6 bases between. The CDR3 protein is CASSESPATDTQYF. Here the CDR3 DNA reads TGCGCCAGCAGTGAGTCGCCAGCCACAGATACGCAGTATTTT.

The chain is built from TRBV30 and TRBJ2-1; 10 bases match TRBD2. Trimming cost V 3 bases and J 4 bases; bases outside gene matches: 6. CDR1 and CDR2 (germline): GTSNPN, SVGIG (reference sequence). CDR3 length: 15 residues. The CDR3 DNA reads as TGTGCCTGGAGGAGGAGCGGGAGGGCATACAATGAGCAGTTCTTC. Protein sequence: CAWRRSGRAYNEQFF.

V and J are TRBV6-5 and TRBJ2-5; possibly TRBD1 for D (5 bases). CDR1 and CDR2 from the germline V gene are MNHEY and SVGAGI. V was pared by 4 bases and J by 2 bases, with 11 bases between. This CDR3 region has 14 residues. The CDR3 loop reads CASSFTGQQETQYF. DNA of the CDR3: TGTGCCAGCAGTTTCACAGGCCAGCAAGAGACCCAGTACTTC.

J is TRBJ2-7 and V is TRBV18; D uncertain. Germline V gene sequence: CDR1 KGHSH, CDR2 LQKENI. This CDR3 has 13 residues. V was pared by 6 bases and J by 4 bases, with 13 bases between. This chain's CDR3 is CASSTAVEYEQYF. The CDR3 DNA reads TGTGCCAGCTCGACCGCTGTGGAATACGAGCAGTACTTC.

The V and J genes are TRBV5-4 and TRBJ2-1; D is possibly TRBD2 (5 bases). V was cut by 2 bases and J by 2 bases, with 11 bases left in between. CDR3 length equals 15 residues. Germline CDR1 reads SGHNT; CDR2 reads YYREEE (reference sequence). In DNA form, the CDR3 reads TGTGCCAGCAGCTTCGGGGAAACGGCCTACAATGAGCAGTTCTTC. Its protein product is CASSFGETAYNEQFF. The variable domain in full, with the rest retrieved from reference TRBV5-4 and TRBJ2-1, is ETGVTQSPTHLIKTRGQQVTLRCSSQSGHNTVSWYQQALGQGPQFIFQYYREEENGRGNFPPRFSGLQFPNYSSELNVNALELDDSALYLCASSFGETAYNEQFFGPGTRLTVL.

This rearrangement joins TRBV21-1 to TRBJ1-1. TRBV21-1 is reported as a pseudogene. The CDR3 covers 12 residues. For the CDR3, the DNA is TGTGCCACCAGAGTAGAGAACACTGAAGCTTTCTTT. This translates into CATRVENTEAFF.

The chain's CDR3 is CAWSQGGYEQYF. CDR3 sequence (DNA): TGTGCCTGGAGTCAGGGAGGCTACGAGCAGTACTTC. J is TRBJ2-7 and V is TRBV30; possible D gene TRBD2, 6 bases. Looked up from germline, CDR1 is GTSNPN and CDR2 is SVGIG (reference sequence). The CDR3 has 12 residues. Trimming removed 2 bases from V and 3 bases from J, with 8 bases in between. Together with reference TRBV30 and TRBJ2-7, the CDR3 gives the full variable domain: SQTIHQWPATLVQPVGSPLSLECTVEGTSNPNLYWYRQAAGRGLQLLFYSVGIGQISSEVPQNLSASRPQDRQFILSSKKLLLSDSGFYLCAWSQGGYEQYFGPGTRLTVT.